This T cell receptor (beta chain) stems from a study of blood T cell repertoires in COVID-19. Study at large: The samples span acute and convalescent COVID-19 from the United States, Italy and Spain.

As processed by the authors: Reference gene primer amplification yielded estimated nucleated cell counts. The assay was immunoSEQ multiplex PCR, and TCRdb's table has in-frame clones only and misses some. The D gene and trimming were derived from the DNA, and the V and J assignments and clone size from that table. The sample has over 110,000 clones, around 86% seen once. The junction had 9 bases not matched to a gene; V was cut back by 1 base and J by 7 bases. The V gene's germline CDR1 is SGHDN and CDR2 FVKESK. The CDR3 is 15 residues long. The source is a human donor in a cohort sampled during active COVID-19. V gene TRBV14 combines with J gene TRBJ2-7; 8 bases map to TRBD1. Sequencing was performed on peripheral blood. CDR3 in DNA: TGTGCCAGCAGCCAAGGGGTCCAGGGGGCGGAAGAGCAGTACTTC. Translation: CASSQGVQGAEEQYF.